This T cell receptor beta chain was recovered during a study of blood T cells in healthy people across ages. This CDR3 region has 19 residues. With V trimmed by 0 bases and J by 2 bases, 11 bases remained unmatched. Germline V gene data show CDR1 as LNHNV and CDR2 as YYDKDF (reference sequence). Combining a sample-barcoded 5' primer with a J-beta primer mix, a second PCR ran for roughly 7 to 12 cycles. TCRdb ran MiXCR on the 5' RACE reads and lists one entry per CDR3 protein. This table has about 680,000 distinct CDR3 sequences, around 49% appearing once. Sequencing used blood. The rearrangement links TRBV15 to TRBJ2-4; 9 nucleotides line up with TRBD1. The sequence was collected from a woman in her sixties in good health. The CDR3 DNA reads TGTGCCACCAGCAGAGAATTAGAGGGACAGGGTTGGACCAAAAACATTCAGTACTTC. Protein product: CATSRELEGQGWTKNIQYF.